This T cell receptor beta chain was identified in a study of shared clonotypes between healthy human individuals. Study-wide findings and caveats: Roughly 5% of naive CD4 clonotypes were common to several donors. Lower generation probabilities were found for non-shared clonotypes than for those shared by all four donors.

Concerning this clone: Antigen unknown.

Naive CD8 cells comprised CD45RO-negative, CCR7-positively selected cells, excluding terminally differentiated effector memory CD45RA+ cells. The CDR3 spans 13 residues. From germline, CDR1 is MGHRA and CDR2 YSYEKL. After removal of 2 bases from V and 10 bases from J, the junction contained 5 bases not matched to a gene. Sequencing was at deep level. Profiling relied on immunoSEQ multiplex PCR, and the TCRdb table lists in-frame clones only, not all of them. This sample has about 2.2 million clones; about 93% occur once, and the top ten carry approximately 1.7%. The sequence came from a man between 18 and 29 years old in good health. Some clones in this sample may be carry-over from other donors' samples. Sequencing was done on a sample of naive CD8+ T cells from PBMCs. This chain uses TRBV4-1 with TRBJ2-1; 7 positions agree with TRBD2. The CDR3 loop reads CASSQWDYQEQFF. The CDR3, as DNA: TGCGCCAGCAGCCAATGGGACTACCAAGAGCAGTTCTTC.